The 10 T cell receptor beta chains reported below all come from one sample, sequenced in a study of blood T cells in healthy people across ages. The authors ran a second PCR of 7 to 11 cycles using a sample-barcoded 5' primer and a J-beta primer mix. Each CDR3 protein is one row after TCRdb ran MiXCR on the 5' RACE reads. The sample gives some 1.5 million distinct CDR3 sequences, approximately 28% of which show up once; approximately 7.7% is in the top ten. Sample: blood. The receptor set was obtained from a woman under 40 in good health.

This chain joins TRBV7-9 and TRBJ2-1, with D perhaps TRBD2 (6 bases). Germline V gene lookup returns CDR1 SEHNR and CDR2 FQNEAQ (reference sequence). Trimming removed 5 bases from V and 5 bases from J, with 16 bases in between. The CDR3 totals 15 residues. The CDR3 nucleotides are TGTGCCAGCAGCCCCCGGGGACTGGAACACAATGAGCAGTTCTTC. Its translation is CASSPRGLEHNEQFF.

This clonotype turned up a few times. V usage is TRBV7-2 and J usage is TRBJ2-1, with 9 bases that match TRBD1. The CDR3 runs to 14 residues. CDR1 SGHTA and CDR2 FQGNSA come from the germline V gene. After removal of 6 bases from V and 6 bases from J, the junction contained 6 bases not matched to a gene. The CDR3 nucleotides read TGTGCCAGCAGTTCCCCGGGACAGGGCAATGAGCAGTTCTTC. Its protein is CASSSPGQGNEQFF.

The CDR3 nucleotides read TGTGCCAGCAGTTACTCTCGACTAGCGGGAGCGAATGAGCAGTTCTTC. This sequence encodes CASSYSRLAGANEQFF. This chain uses TRBV6-6 with TRBJ2-1; 12 nucleotides match TRBD2. This CDR3 has 16 residues. Unmatched junction bases numbered 4, after V lost 0 bases and J lost 7 bases. The germline gives CDR1 MNHNY, CDR2 SVGAGI (reference sequence).

This clonotype was detected many times. The chain joins TRBV20-1 to TRBJ1-5, with D perhaps TRBD1 (5 bases). Germline values: CDR1 DFQATT, CDR2 SNEGSKA (reference sequence). This CDR3 contains 13 residues. The V gene lost 5 bases and the J gene lost 5 bases, with 13 bases spanning the gap. In DNA form, the CDR3 reads TGCAGTGCTTTATACAGGCTAGATCAGCCCCAGCATTTT. It codes for CSALYRLDQPQHF.

The chain joins TRBV7-9 to TRBJ2-5; the D gene is possibly TRBD2 (6 bases). The CDR3 length is 15 residues. The V end lost 4 bases, the J end lost 2 bases, and 14 bases lay between the germline ends. CDR1 SEHNR and CDR2 FQNEAQ come from the germline V gene (reference sequence). The CDR3 sequence is CASSSVGAGQETQYF. As DNA, the CDR3 is TGTGCCAGCAGCTCGGTCGGGGCGGGACAAGAGACCCAGTACTTC.

This clonotype was picked up many times. This chain connects TRBV4-3 to TRBJ1-2, with D uncertain. CDR1 and CDR2 from the germline V gene are LGHNA and YSLEER. Trimming removed 1 base from V and 4 bases from J, with 16 bases in between. This CDR3 spans 16 amino acids. The CDR3 region is CASSQGNDGVVYGYTF. CDR3 sequence (DNA): TGCGCCAGCAGCCAAGGGAACGATGGGGTTGTCTATGGCTACACCTTC.

This clonotype was seen ten or more times. CDR3 DNA sequence: TGCAGCGTTGGGGGGGGACAGGGGTCCCGTACGTCGAACGAGCAGTACTTC. Its protein product is CSVGGGQGSRTSNEQYF. The chain joins TRBV29-1 to TRBJ2-7; 10 positions agree with TRBD1. The CDR3 sequence is 17 residues long. V was pared by 4 bases and J by 5 bases, with 17 bases of the junction left unmatched. CDR1 is SQVTM and CDR2 is ANQGSEA in the germline V gene.

This rearrangement joins TRBV2 to TRBJ2-5; 9 bases are a match to TRBD2. The length of the CDR3 is 16 residues. Germline loops: CDR1 SNHLY, CDR2 FYNNEI. The J segment lost 3 bases and the V segment lost 4 bases, leaving 9 bases of the junction unmatched. CDR3: CASSVRASGTEETQYF. DNA of the CDR3: TGTGCCAGCAGTGTGCGGGCTAGCGGGACAGAAGAGACCCAGTACTTC.

This chain uses TRBV7-2 with TRBJ2-1; 10 bases fit TRBD2. Germline V gene sequence: CDR1 SGHTA, CDR2 FQGNSA. With 1 base clipped from V and 7 bases from J, the junction kept 10 bases outside the gene matches. The CDR3 extends over 17 amino acids. The CDR3 nucleotides read TGTGCCAGCAGCTTAGTCGCGGGTAGCGGGGGGAAGAATGAGCAGTTCTTC. This encodes CASSLVAGSGGKNEQFF.

About this clonotype itself: This may come from a read error, since a much larger clone is one base off. The rearrangement links TRBV5-1 to TRBJ2-1; D is perhaps TRBD1 or TRBD2 (6 bases each). V lost 3 bases and J lost 2, with 9 bases in between. The CDR3 runs to 14 residues. CDR1 is SGHRS and CDR2 is YFSETQ in the germline V gene. CDR3 sequence: CASSWGDTYNEQFF. CDR3 nucleotide sequence: TGCGCCAGCAGCTGGGGGGACACCTACAATGAGCAGTTCTTC.